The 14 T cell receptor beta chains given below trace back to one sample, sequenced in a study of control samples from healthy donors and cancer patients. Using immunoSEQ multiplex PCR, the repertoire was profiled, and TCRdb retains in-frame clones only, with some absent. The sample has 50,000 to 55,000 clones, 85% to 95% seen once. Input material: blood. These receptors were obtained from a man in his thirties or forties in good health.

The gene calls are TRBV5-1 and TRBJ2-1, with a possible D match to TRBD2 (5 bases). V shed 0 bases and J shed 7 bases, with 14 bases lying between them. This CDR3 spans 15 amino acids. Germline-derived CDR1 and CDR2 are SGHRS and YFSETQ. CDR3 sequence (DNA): TGCGCCAGCAGCTTGGGTCTAGCAGATGGGAATGAGCAGTTCTTC. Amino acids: CASSLGLADGNEQFF.

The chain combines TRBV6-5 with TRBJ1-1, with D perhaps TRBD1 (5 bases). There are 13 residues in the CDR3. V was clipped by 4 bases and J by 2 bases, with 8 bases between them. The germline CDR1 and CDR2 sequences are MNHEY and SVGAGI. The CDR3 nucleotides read TGTGCCAGCAGTTTCAGGGCAAACACTGAAGCTTTCTTT. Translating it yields CASSFRANTEAFF.

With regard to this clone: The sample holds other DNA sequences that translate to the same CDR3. The CDR3 reads CASSYSNGGTDTQYF. The CDR3 region has the DNA TGTGCCAGCAGTTACAGTAACGGCGGCACAGATACGCAGTATTTT. The chain couples TRBV6-5 to TRBJ2-3; D unresolved. The CDR3 totals 15 residues. Trimming removed 2 bases from V and 1 base from J, with 10 bases in between. Germline V gene lookup returns CDR1 MNHEY and CDR2 SVGAGI.

In DNA form, the CDR3 reads TGTGCCAGCAGAAGAGGGACCGGAGGGTCCTACAATGAGCAGTTCTTC. Protein sequence: CASRRGTGGSYNEQFF. The V call is TRBV2, the J call TRBJ2-1; perhaps TRBD2 as D (6 bases). The CDR3 runs 16 residues. The germline CDR1 and CDR2 sequences are SNHLY and FYNNEI. Trimming shortened V by 6 bases and J by 1 base, and 16 bases separated the two germline ends.

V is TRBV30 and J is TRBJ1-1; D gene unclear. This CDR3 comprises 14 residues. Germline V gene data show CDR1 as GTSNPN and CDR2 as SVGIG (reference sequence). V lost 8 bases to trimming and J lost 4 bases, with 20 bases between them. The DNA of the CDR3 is TGTGCCCTGGACCCAACTGGTTCCTTCACTGAAGCTTTCTTT. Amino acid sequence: CALDPTGSFTEAFF. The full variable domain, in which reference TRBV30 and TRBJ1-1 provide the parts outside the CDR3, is SQTIHQWPATLVQPVGSPLSLECTVEGTSNPNLYWYRQAAGRGLQLLFYSVGIGQISSEVPQNLSASRPQDRQFILSSKKLLLSDSGFYLCALDPTGSFTEAFFGQGTRLTVV.

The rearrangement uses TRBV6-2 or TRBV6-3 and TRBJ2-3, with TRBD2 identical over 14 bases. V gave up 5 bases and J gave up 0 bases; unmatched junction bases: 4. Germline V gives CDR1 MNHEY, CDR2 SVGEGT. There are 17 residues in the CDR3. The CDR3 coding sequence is TGTGCCAGCAGTCGGACTAGCGGGAGGTCTAGCACAGATACGCAGTATTTT. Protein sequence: CASSRTSGRSSTDTQYF.

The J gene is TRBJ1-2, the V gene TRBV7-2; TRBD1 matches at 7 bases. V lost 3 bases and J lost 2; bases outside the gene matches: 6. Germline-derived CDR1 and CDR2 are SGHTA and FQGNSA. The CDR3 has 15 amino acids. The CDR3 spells CASSLDRRQNYGYTF. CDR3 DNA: TGTGCCAGCAGCTTGGACAGGCGACAGAACTATGGCTACACCTTC.

CDR3 coding DNA: TGTGCCAGCAGCAACCGGGACAGACACACCGGGGAGCTGTTTTTT. It specifies CASSNRDRHTGELFF. The V and J genes are TRBV21-1 and TRBJ2-2; TRBD1 is the table's D call, not checked against the DNA. TRBV21-1 is flagged as a pseudogene. The CDR3 loop spans 15 amino acids.

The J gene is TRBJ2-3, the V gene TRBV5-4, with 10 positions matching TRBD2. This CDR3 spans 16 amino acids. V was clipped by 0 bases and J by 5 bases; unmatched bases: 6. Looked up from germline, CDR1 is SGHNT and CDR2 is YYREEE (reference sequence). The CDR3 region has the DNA TGTGCCAGCAGCTTGGCTAGCGGGAGAAGTGAAGATACGCAGTATTTT. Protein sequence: CASSLASGRSEDTQYF.

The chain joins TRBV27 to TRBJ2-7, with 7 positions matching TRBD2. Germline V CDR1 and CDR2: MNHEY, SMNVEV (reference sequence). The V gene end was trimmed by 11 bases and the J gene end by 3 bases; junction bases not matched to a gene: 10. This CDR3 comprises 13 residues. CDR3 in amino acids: CARSGTNYYEQYF. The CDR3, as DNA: TGTGCCCGCTCCGGGACTAACTACTACGAGCAGTACTTC.

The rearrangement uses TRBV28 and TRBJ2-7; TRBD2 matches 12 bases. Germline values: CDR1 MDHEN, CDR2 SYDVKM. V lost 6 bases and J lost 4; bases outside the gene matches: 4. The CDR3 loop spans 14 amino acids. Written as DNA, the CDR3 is TGTGCCAGCAGGCTAGCGGGAGGGTTTTACGAGCAGTACTTC. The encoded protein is CASRLAGGFYEQYF.

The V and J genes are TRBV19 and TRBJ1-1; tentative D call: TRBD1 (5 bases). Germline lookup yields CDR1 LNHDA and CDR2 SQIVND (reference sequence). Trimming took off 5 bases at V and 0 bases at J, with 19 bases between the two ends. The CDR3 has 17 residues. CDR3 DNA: TGTGCCAGTAGTCTGTGGGGGGGTGTTAAGATGAACACTGAAGCTTTCTTT. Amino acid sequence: CASSLWGGVKMNTEAFF.

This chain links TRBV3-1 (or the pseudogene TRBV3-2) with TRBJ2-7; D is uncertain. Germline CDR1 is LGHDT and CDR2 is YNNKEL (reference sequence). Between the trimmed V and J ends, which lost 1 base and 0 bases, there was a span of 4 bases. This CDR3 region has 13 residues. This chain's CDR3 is CASSQGHSYEQYF. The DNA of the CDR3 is TGTGCCAGCAGCCAAGGTCACTCCTACGAGCAGTACTTC.

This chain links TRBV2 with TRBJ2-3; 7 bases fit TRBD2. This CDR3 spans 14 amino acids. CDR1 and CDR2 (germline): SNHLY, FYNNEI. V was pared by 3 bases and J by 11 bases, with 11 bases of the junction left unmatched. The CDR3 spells CASSEELAKRGQYF. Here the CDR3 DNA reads TGTGCCAGCAGTGAGGAACTAGCGAAAAGGGGGCAGTATTTT.